The T cell receptor (beta chain) under discussion was sequenced for a study of T cell repertoires in cytomegalovirus infection. Overall study: Peptides in the study included HLA-C-restricted and HLA-B-restricted CMV epitopes. Public signatures in TCR beta pointed to CMV infection and matching HLA type.

On this clonotype itself: Its target is not known.

V was shortened by 5 bases and J by 5 bases, with 9 bases between the two germline ends. Germline loops: CDR1 KGHDR, CDR2 SFDVKD. The CDR3 has 13 amino acids. One entry per CDR3 protein, called by TCRdb with MiXCR from the reads. This table holds hundreds of thousands of distinct CDR3 sequences, about 33% found once. Notes on the study in general: Across the ex vivo response, the dominant clonotypes were HLA-C-restricted CMV-specific TCR beta clonotypes. Cumulative frequency (of public TCR beta family members) identified carriers of CMV plus the relevant HLA.

This rearrangement joins TRBV24-1 to TRBJ2-1, with D perhaps matching TRBD2 (5 bases). The sample consisted of cultured PBMCs, taken from culture after CMV antigen stimulation. This sequence originates from a human donor in good health (CMV status not recorded). Some clones in this sample may be carry-over from other donors' samples. In nucleotides, the CDR3 is TGTGCCACCAGTGGGTTCGGGGACAATGAGCAGTTCTTC. Translated: CATSGFGDNEQFF.